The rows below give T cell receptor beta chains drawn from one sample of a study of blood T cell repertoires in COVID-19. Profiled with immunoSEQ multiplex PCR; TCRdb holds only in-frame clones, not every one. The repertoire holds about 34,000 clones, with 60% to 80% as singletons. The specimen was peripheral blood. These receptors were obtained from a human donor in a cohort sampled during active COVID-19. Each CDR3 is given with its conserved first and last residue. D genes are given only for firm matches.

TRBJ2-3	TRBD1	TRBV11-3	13	CASSLRGQDTQYF
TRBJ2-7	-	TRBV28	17	CASSGSLAHISSYEQYF
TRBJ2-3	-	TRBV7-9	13	CASSRTSTDTQYF
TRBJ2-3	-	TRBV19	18	CASSIGPLTSPSTDTQYF
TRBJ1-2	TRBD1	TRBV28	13	CASSLDRAYGYTF
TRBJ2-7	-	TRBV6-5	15	CASSLSIAPSYEQYF
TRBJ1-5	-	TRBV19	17	CASSIRSRGGSNQPQHF
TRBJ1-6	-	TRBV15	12	CATSRDGSPLHF
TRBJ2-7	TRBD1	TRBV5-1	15	CASSFGGTGSYEQYF
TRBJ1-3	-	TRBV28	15	CASSRWRNSGNTIYF
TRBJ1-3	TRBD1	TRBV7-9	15	CASRPGQGTGNTIYF
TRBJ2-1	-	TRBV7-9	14	CASKGDGLFNEQFF
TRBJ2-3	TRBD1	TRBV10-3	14	CAISEGQGTDTQYF
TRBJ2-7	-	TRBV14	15	CASSQGGQSPYEQYF
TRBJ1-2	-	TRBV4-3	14	CASSQERIEGGYTF
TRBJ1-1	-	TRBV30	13	CAWDPGVRSEAFF